Listed below are T cell receptor beta chains from one sample, sequenced in a study of metastatic and nonmetastatic thyroid tumors. TCRdb reprocessed the PCR reads using MiXCR. The top ten clones hold over 10% of a sample with roughly 72,000 clones, about 17% of them seen once. The specimen was blood. The receptors come from a female donor with papillary thyroid cancer or a benign thyroid nodule (not recorded which). Some clones in this sample may be carry-over from other donors' samples. CDR3s include the opening cysteine and the closing phenylalanine or tryptophan. D genes are given only for firm matches. Clone size is given for some rows only: seen once, a few or many times, or a class if the clone is expanded.

J	V	D	size	CDR3	DNA
TRBJ2-1	TRBV10-3	TRBD2	many	CAISEASGGMNEQFF	TGTGCCATCAGTGAGGCTAGCGGGGGGATGAATGAGCAGTTCTTC
TRBJ2-3	TRBV10-2	NA	many	CASSASFSGRDTDTQYF	TGCGCCAGCAGTGCCTCCTTTAGCGGACGGGACACAGATACGCAGTATTTT
TRBJ2-2	TRBV12-5	NA	many	CASSEAGELFF	TGTGCTAGTTCCGAGGCCGGGGAGCTGTTTTTT
TRBJ2-2	TRBV5-1	TRBD2	many	CASSLRSLAGFRDTGELFF	TGCGCCAGCAGCTTGCGGTCTCTAGCGGGATTTCGGGACACCGGGGAGCTGTTTTTT
TRBJ1-2	TRBV30	NA	few	CAWSPDSNYGYTF	TGTGCCTGGAGTCCTGACAGCAACTATGGCTACACCTTC
TRBJ2-1	TRBV11-2	TRBD2	NA	CASSHTNTSVHNEQFF	TGTGCCAGCAGCCACACGAATACTAGCGTCCACAATGAGCAGTTCTTC
TRBJ2-2	TRBV9	NA	many	CASSFSTGELFF	TGTGCCAGCAGCTTCTCAACCGGGGAGCTGTTTTTT
TRBJ1-6	TRBV20-1	NA	NA	CSAQTELNSPLHF	TGCAGTGCTCAGACTGAACTTAATTCACCCCTCCACTTT
TRBJ2-7	TRBV29-1	TRBD2	NA	CSASGTSGSPSYEQYF	TGCAGCGCCTCAGGGACTAGCGGGAGCCCCTCTTACGAGCAGTACTTC
TRBJ2-7	TRBV27	TRBD2	many	CASSSGTSLSYEQYF	TGTGCCAGCAGTTCCGGGACTAGCCTTTCATACGAGCAGTACTTC
TRBJ1-1	TRBV19	NA	many	CASSPDRRPEGAEAFF	TGTGCCAGTAGTCCCGACCGACGGCCTGAAGGCGCTGAAGCTTTCTTT
TRBJ1-2	TRBV14	TRBD1	NA	CASSPTGMGGYTF	TGTGCCAGCAGTCCGACAGGGATGGGCGGCTACACCTTC
TRBJ2-7	TRBV7-2	TRBD2	many	CASSPITIRDYTYEQYF	TGTGCCAGCAGCCCTATTACGATCCGGGACTATACCTACGAGCAGTACTTC
TRBJ1-1	TRBV28	NA	few	CASSLMHRHTEAFF	TGTGCCAGCAGTTTAATGCACCGGCACACTGAAGCTTTCTTT
TRBJ2-7	TRBV20-1	NA	many	CSASPSYEQYF	TGCAGTGCTAGTCCGTCCTACGAGCAGTACTTC
TRBJ2-1	TRBV19	TRBD1	NA	CASSAGYRGSGYNEQFF	TGTGCCAGTAGTGCAGGTTACAGGGGATCGGGTTACAATGAGCAGTTCTTC
TRBJ2-4	TRBV20-1	NA	many	CSARADPPLATKNIQYF	TGCAGTGCTAGAGCGGACCCTCCCCTGGCTACCAAAAACATTCAGTACTTC
TRBJ2-3	TRBV19	TRBD2	many	CASRPSSGSLGHTDTQYF	TGTGCCAGTAGACCGTCTAGCGGGAGTCTTGGGCACACAGATACGCAGTATTTT
TRBJ2-5	TRBV10-3	TRBD1	many	CAISANPGQGQETQYF	TGTGCCATCAGCGCGAACCCTGGACAGGGACAAGAGACCCAGTACTTC
TRBJ1-4	TRBV19	TRBD1	many	CASSRQGWEKLFF	TGTGCCAGTAGTCGACAGGGGTGGGAAAAACTGTTTTTT
TRBJ1-1	TRBV14	NA	many	CASSARVTEAFF	TGTGCCAGCAGCGCCAGGGTTACTGAAGCTTTCTTT
TRBJ2-3	TRBV7-2	NA	many	CASSPYTTDTQYF	TGTGCCAGCAGCCCGTATACCACAGATACGCAGTATTTT
TRBJ1-1	TRBV4-1	NA	many	CASAYRENTEAFF	TGCGCCAGCGCATACAGGGAGAACACTGAAGCTTTCTTT
TRBJ1-2	TRBV12-3/TRBV12-4	NA	many	CASSLGGLGYTF	TGTGCCAGCAGTTTGGGGGGCCTGGGCTACACCTTC
TRBJ2-1	TRBV9	TRBD1	many	CASSVPSTGGGEQFF	TGTGCCAGCAGCGTCCCTTCCACAGGGGGAGGTGAGCAGTTCTTC
TRBJ1-4	TRBV28	NA	many	CASYGAVNEKLFF	TGTGCCAGCTATGGGGCGGTGAATGAAAAACTGTTTTTT
TRBJ2-2	TRBV20-1	NA	many	CSASSDRPNTGELFF	TGCAGTGCTAGTTCCGACAGGCCGAACACCGGGGAGCTGTTTTTT
TRBJ2-5	TRBV9	TRBD1	many	CASSRETGQETQYF	TGTGCCAGCAGCCGAGAGACAGGGCAAGAGACCCAGTACTTC
TRBJ2-1	TRBV9	NA	many	CASSVTASAIYNEQFF	TGTGCCAGCAGCGTAACCGCTAGTGCAATATACAATGAGCAGTTCTTC